These 4 T cell receptor beta chains share one sample of origin, sequenced in a study of post-analysis software for immune sequencing data. Study-level results: TRBV5-6, TRBV5-1 and TRBV20-1 belonged to a set of roughly five TRBV segments that were more frequent in patients than controls.

What these receptors recognize is not known. Every TCR beta cDNA library bore unique molecular identifiers. TCRdb passed the PCR reads through MiXCR, listing each CDR3 protein once. The sample shows hundreds of thousands of distinct CDR3 sequences, roughly 45% of them seen only once. Sequences were obtained from blood. The receptor source for this set is a girl aged 10-17 years with multiple sclerosis.

V is TRBV4-1 and J is TRBJ2-5, with D perhaps TRBD1 or TRBD2 (5 bases each). The CDR3 runs 13 residues. V lost 3 bases and J 5 bases, leaving 10 bases between the germline ends. Germline CDR1 reads MGHRA; CDR2 reads YSYEKL. The CDR3 region is CASSQGREETQYF. CDR3 bases: TGCGCCAGCAGCCAGGGCAGGGAGGAGACCCAGTACTTC.

This sequence joins TRBV28 and TRBJ2-3; 9 nucleotides agree with TRBD1. Germline CDR1 reads MDHEN; CDR2 reads SYDVKM. The CDR3 runs 15 residues. V dropped 4 bases and J dropped 4; count of bases not matched to a gene: 6. This CDR3 is CASSSGQGGADTQYF. The DNA for the CDR3 is TGTGCCAGCAGTTCGGGACAGGGAGGAGCAGATACGCAGTATTTT.

CDR3 sequence (DNA): TGTGCCAGCAGTTCCCCCGGGACTATTTACAATGAGCAGTTCTTC. Translated: CASSSPGTIYNEQFF. The chain carries TRBV12-3 or TRBV12-4 and TRBJ2-1; 7 bases map to TRBD2. The CDR3 sequence is 15 residues long. The junction had 7 bases not matched to a gene; V was cut back by 4 bases and J by 4 bases.

The CDR3 DNA reads TGTGCCACCCTAGGAGGGGGGAGGACCTACGAGCAGTACTTC. Amino acid sequence: CATLGGGRTYEQYF. The chain joins TRBV6-5 to TRBJ2-7; D might be TRBD1 or TRBD2, each matching 6 bases. Germline values: CDR1 MNHEY, CDR2 SVGAGI. The V gene lost 10 bases and the J gene lost 2 bases, with 18 bases spanning the gap. This CDR3 has 14 residues.